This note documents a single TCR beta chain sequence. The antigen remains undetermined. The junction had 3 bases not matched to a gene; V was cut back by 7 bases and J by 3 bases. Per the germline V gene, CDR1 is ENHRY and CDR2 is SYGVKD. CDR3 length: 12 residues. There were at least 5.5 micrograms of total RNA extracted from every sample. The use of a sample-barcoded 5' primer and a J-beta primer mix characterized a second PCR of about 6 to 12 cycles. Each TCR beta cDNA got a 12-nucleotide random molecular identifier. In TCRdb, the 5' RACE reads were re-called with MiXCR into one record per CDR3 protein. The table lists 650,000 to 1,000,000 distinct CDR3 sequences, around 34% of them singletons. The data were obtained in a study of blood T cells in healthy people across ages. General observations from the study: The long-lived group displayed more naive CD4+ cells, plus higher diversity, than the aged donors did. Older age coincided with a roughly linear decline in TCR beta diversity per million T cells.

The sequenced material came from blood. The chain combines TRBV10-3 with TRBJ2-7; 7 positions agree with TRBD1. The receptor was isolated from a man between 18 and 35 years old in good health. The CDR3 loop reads CAIKGQDYEQYF. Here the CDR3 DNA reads TGTGCCATCAAAGGACAGGACTACGAGCAGTACTTC.